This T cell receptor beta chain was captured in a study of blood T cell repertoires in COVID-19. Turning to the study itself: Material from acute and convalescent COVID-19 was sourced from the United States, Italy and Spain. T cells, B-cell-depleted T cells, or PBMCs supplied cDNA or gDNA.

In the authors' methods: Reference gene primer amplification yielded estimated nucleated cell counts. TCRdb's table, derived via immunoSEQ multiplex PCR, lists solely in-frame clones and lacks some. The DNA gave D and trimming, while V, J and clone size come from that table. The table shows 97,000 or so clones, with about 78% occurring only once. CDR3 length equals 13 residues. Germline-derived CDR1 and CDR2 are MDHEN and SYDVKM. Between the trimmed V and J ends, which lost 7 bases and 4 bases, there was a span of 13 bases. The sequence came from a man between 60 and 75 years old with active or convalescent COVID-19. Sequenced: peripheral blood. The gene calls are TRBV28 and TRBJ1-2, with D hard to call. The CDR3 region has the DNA TGTGCCAGCACCCTTGACATTCCCTATGGCTACACCTTC. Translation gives CASTLDIPYGYTF.